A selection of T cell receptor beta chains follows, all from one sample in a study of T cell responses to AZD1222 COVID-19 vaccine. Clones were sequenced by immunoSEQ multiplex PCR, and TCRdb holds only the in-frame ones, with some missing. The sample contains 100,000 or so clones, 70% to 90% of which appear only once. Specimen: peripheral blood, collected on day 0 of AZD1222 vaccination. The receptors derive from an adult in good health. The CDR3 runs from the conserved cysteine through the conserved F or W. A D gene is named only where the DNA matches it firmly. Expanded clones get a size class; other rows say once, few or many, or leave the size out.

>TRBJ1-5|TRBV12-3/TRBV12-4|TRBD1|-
CASTDRAEPQHF
TGTGCCAGCACCGACAGGGCGGAGCCCCAGCATTTT
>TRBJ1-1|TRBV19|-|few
CASSPYENTEAFF
TGTGCCAGTAGTCCCTACGAGAACACTGAAGCTTTCTTT
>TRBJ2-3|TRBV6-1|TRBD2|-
CASSEARTSGGVTDTQYF
TGTGCCAGCAGTGAAGCCCGGACTAGCGGGGGGGTCACAGATACGCAGTATTTT
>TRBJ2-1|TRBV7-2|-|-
CASSLALLAPYNEQFF
TGTGCCAGCAGCTTAGCCCTTCTAGCCCCCTACAATGAGCAGTTCTTC
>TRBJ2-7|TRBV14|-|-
CASSPGPYEQYF
TGTGCCAGCAGCCCGGGACCTTACGAGCAGTACTTC
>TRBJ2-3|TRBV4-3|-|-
CASSQDHTGGRTDTQYF
TGCGCCAGCAGCCAAGATCATACGGGGGGCCGCACAGATACGCAGTATTTT
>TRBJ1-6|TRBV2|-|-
CASMQGPGTGSPLHF
TGTGCCAGCATGCAGGGGCCAGGGACGGGTTCACCCCTCCACTTT
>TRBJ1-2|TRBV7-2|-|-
CASSLAGGGQGRNYGYTF
TGTGCCAGCAGCTTAGCGGGGGGAGGGCAGGGGCGAAACTATGGCTACACCTTC
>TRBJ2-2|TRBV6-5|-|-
CASSYSPLANTGELFF
TGTGCCAGCAGTTACTCCCCCCTCGCGAACACCGGGGAGCTGTTTTTT
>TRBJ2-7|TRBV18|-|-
CASSPGPSREQYF
TGTGCCAGCTCACCGGGACCTAGTAGGGAGCAGTACTTC
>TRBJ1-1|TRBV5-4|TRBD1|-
CASSPTPRQGGSVTEAFF
TGTGCCAGCAGCCCCACCCCCAGACAGGGAGGGAGTGTGACTGAAGCTTTCTTT
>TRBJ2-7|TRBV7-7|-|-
CASSQGLSSYEQYF
TGTGCTAGCAGCCAGGGACTCTCCTCCTACGAGCAGTACTTC
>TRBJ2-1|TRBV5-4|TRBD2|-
CASSSLLATAGGSDEQFF
TGTGCCAGCAGCTCCCTTTTAGCCACGGCGGGAGGGAGCGATGAGCAGTTCTTC
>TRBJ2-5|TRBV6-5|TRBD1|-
CASSLTGTGVQETQYF
TGTGCCAGCAGTTTAACCGGGACAGGGGTGCAAGAGACCCAGTACTTC
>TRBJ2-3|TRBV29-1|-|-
CSGGSGTDTQYF
TGCAGCGGGGGAAGTGGCACAGATACGCAGTATTTT
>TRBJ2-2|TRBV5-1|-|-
CASSLQGPTGELFF
TGCGCCAGCAGCTTGCAGGGCCCCACCGGGGAGCTGTTTTTT
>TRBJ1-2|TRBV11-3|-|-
CASSFTGTGGYTF
TGTGCCAGCAGCTTTACGGGGACCGGTGGCTACACCTTC
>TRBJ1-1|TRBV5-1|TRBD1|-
CASSLATRQGGLNTEAFF
TGTGCCAGCAGCTTGGCCACGCGACAGGGGGGCCTAAACACTGAAGCTTTCTTT
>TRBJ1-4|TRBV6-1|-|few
CASSEGGAGEKLFF
TGTGCCAGCAGTGAAGGTGGGGCCGGTGAAAAACTGTTTTTT
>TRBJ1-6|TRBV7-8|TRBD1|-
CASSGMTGSSSPLHF
TGTGCCAGCAGCGGAATGACAGGGTCAAGTTCACCCCTCCACTTT
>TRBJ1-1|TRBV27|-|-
CASSFGGAGTEAFF
TGTGCCAGCAGTTTCGGGGGGGCTGGAACTGAAGCTTTCTTT
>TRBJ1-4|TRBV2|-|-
CASSVPGANNEKLFF
TGTGCCAGCAGCGTACCAGGGGCCAATAATGAAAAACTGTTTTTT
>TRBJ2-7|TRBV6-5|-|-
CASSYEGTRNEQYF
TGTGCCAGCAGTTATGAGGGGACGAGAAACGAGCAGTACTTC
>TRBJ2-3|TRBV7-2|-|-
CASSWVGSSTDTQYF
TGTGCCAGCAGCTGGGTGGGGTCTAGCACAGATACGCAGTATTTT
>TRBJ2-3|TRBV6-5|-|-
CASTTPGRNTQYF
TGTGCCAGCACCACTCCGGGACGAAATACGCAGTATTTT
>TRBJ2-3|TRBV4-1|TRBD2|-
CASSHSSGMADTQYF
TGCGCCAGCAGCCACTCTAGCGGGATGGCAGATACGCAGTATTTT
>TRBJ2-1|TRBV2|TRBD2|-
CASSGPRLAVSYNEQFF
TGTGCCAGCAGTGGCCCCCGACTAGCGGTCTCCTACAATGAGCAGTTCTTC
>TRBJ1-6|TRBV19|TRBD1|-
CASSMTGYNSPLHF
TGTGCCAGTAGTATGACAGGGTATAATTCACCCCTCCACTTT
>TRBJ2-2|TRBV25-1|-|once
CASSEAGKKTGELFF
TGTGCCAGCAGTGAGGCAGGGAAGAAGACCGGGGAGCTGTTTTTT
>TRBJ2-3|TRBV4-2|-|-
CASSQDSRDTDTQYF
TGTGCCAGCAGCCAAGACTCTAGAGACACAGATACGCAGTATTTT
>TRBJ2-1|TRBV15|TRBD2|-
CATSSTGGGSYNEQFF
TGTGCCACCAGCAGCACGGGAGGCGGATCCTACAATGAGCAGTTCTTC
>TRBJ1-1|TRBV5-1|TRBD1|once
CASSPNPGQGARAVAFF
TGCGCCAGCAGCCCTAACCCGGGACAGGGGGCGCGAGCGGTAGCTTTCTTT